This is a list of T cell receptor beta chains from one sample in a study of blood T cell repertoires in COVID-19. The method was immunoSEQ multiplex PCR; TCRdb's version includes in-frame clones alone and lacks a portion of them. The profile shows about 140,000 clones, 88% of them singletons. Material: peripheral blood. All receptors come from a man between 65 and 85 years old with acute or convalescent COVID-19. Each CDR3 is given with its conserved first and last residue. A D gene is named only where the DNA matches it firmly. The size entry is marked missing in some rows and otherwise reads once, few, many or a size class.

D: TRBD2
J: TRBJ2-1
V: TRBV19
size: .
DNA: TGTGCCAGTAGCCCGGGACTAGCGGGAGTAAAACCGTTCTTC
CDR3: CASSPGLAGVKPFF

D: TRBD1
J: TRBJ1-2
V: TRBV5-1
size: once
DNA: TGCGCCAGCAGCTTGAGACAGGGGAGTAACTATGGCTACACCTTC
CDR3: CASSLRQGSNYGYTF

D: TRBD1
J: TRBJ1-2
V: TRBV6-6
size: once
DNA: TGTGCCAGCAGCCGGGGACAGGGGGATGGCTACACCTTC
CDR3: CASSRGQGDGYTF

D: TRBD2
J: TRBJ2-7
V: TRBV29-1
size: .
DNA: TGCAGCGTTGCCGCGCAGCGGGGCTCCTACGAGCAGTACTTC
CDR3: CSVAAQRGSYEQYF

D: TRBD2
J: TRBJ2-1
V: TRBV5-1
size: .
DNA: TGCGCCAGCAGCTTCGAGACTAGCGGGCCTGTCATCCGGTTCTTC
CDR3: CASSFETSGPVIRFF

D: .
J: TRBJ1-1
V: TRBV5-4
size: .
DNA: TGTGCCAGCAGCTCGGAGACAGCTTTGAACACTGAAGCTTTCTTT
CDR3: CASSSETALNTEAFF

D: .
J: TRBJ2-2
V: TRBV11-2
size: .
DNA: TGTGCCAGCACCCCCCCCTTTGGGCAGCTCACCGGGGAGCTGTTTTTT
CDR3: CASTPPFGQLTGELFF

D: TRBD1
J: TRBJ2-5
V: TRBV6-1
size: once
DNA: TGTGCCAGCAGTGAAGCGGGACAGTACGGGGAGACCCAGTACTTC
CDR3: CASSEAGQYGETQYF

D: .
J: TRBJ1-3
V: TRBV6-5
size: few
DNA: TGTGCCAGCAGTTTCTGGGAGTGGGACACCATATATTTT
CDR3: CASSFWEWDTIYF

D: .
J: TRBJ1-4
V: TRBV2
size: .
DNA: TGTGCCAGCAGCCGGGGGGCGTATGAAAAACTGTTTTTT
CDR3: CASSRGAYEKLFF

D: TRBD1
J: TRBJ1-1
V: TRBV10-1
size: .
DNA: TGCGCCAGCAGTGATTCGGGGACAGTTAACACTGAAGCTTTCTTT
CDR3: CASSDSGTVNTEAFF

D: TRBD1
J: TRBJ1-1
V: TRBV10-1
size: .
DNA: TGCGCCAGCAGTCCGGGACAGCCGAACACTGAAGCTTTCTTT
CDR3: CASSPGQPNTEAFF

D: .
J: TRBJ2-7
V: TRBV27
size: .
DNA: TGTGCCAGCAGACCATTCGGGAGCTCCTACGAGCAGTACTTC
CDR3: CASRPFGSSYEQYF

D: .
J: TRBJ2-4
V: TRBV5-1
size: .
DNA: TGCGCCAGCAGCCCCGCGGGAAACATTCAGTACTTC
CDR3: CASSPAGNIQYF

D: TRBD1
J: TRBJ1-1
V: TRBV19
size: .
DNA: TGTGCCAGTAGTACCCCCCAGGGGGCGAATGTAGCTTTCTTT
CDR3: CASSTPQGANVAFF

D: .
J: TRBJ2-3
V: TRBV7-9
size: once
DNA: TGTGCCAGCAGCCAGTCGGCGGGTGGGGGGGATACGCAGTATTTT
CDR3: CASSQSAGGGDTQYF

D: TRBD1
J: TRBJ1-5
V: TRBV19
size: .
DNA: TGTGCCAGCTGGGGACAGGTATTCAATCAGCCCCAGCATTTT
CDR3: CASWGQVFNQPQHF

D: TRBD2
J: TRBJ2-3
V: TRBV7-2
size: .
DNA: TGTGCTGGGGCTAGCGGGGGGATAACAGATACGCAGTATTTT
CDR3: CAGASGGITDTQYF

D: .
J: TRBJ1-1
V: TRBV3-1/TRBV3-2
size: .
DNA: TGTGCCAGCAGCGGGGGGTCCGAGCGGGCTTTCTTT
CDR3: CASSGGSERAFF

D: .
J: TRBJ1-5
V: TRBV19
size: .
DNA: TGTGCCAGTAGTATTCGTCAACGGGGGGATCAGCCCCAGCATTTT
CDR3: CASSIRQRGDQPQHF

D: .
J: TRBJ2-1
V: TRBV20-1
size: few
DNA: TGCAGTGCTCGACGGGATGAGCAGTTCTTC
CDR3: CSARRDEQFF

D: .
J: TRBJ1-2
V: TRBV3-1/TRBV3-2
size: .
DNA: TGTGCCAGCAGCCAAGAGGGCAGGGGCCCTCTCGATGGCTACACCTTC
CDR3: CASSQEGRGPLDGYTF

D: .
J: TRBJ1-2
V: TRBV6-6
size: once
DNA: TGTGCCAGCACCCTCGGGGGGACGCCGAACTATGGCTACACCTTC
CDR3: CASTLGGTPNYGYTF

D: .
J: TRBJ2-3
V: TRBV11-2
size: .
DNA: TGTGCCAGCAGCTTAGAGGCGGCAGTCAGAGGTCCAGATACGCAGTATTTT
CDR3: CASSLEAAVRGPDTQYF

D: .
J: TRBJ1-1
V: TRBV19
size: many
DNA: TGTGCCAGTAGTTTCTCAGGTGATCACACTGAAGCTTTCTTT
CDR3: CASSFSGDHTEAFF

D: TRBD2
J: TRBJ2-1
V: TRBV5-1
size: .
DNA: TGCGCCAGCAGCTTTTCCGCGGGAGCGGACAATGAGCAGTTCTTC
CDR3: CASSFSAGADNEQFF

D: TRBD2
J: TRBJ2-3
V: TRBV7-9
size: .
DNA: TGTGCCAGCAGCTGGGGACTAGCCACGGATACGCAGTATTTT
CDR3: CASSWGLATDTQYF

D: .
J: TRBJ1-2
V: TRBV12-5
size: .
DNA: TGTGCTAGTGGTTTTGAGGGTAACTATGGCTACACCTTC
CDR3: CASGFEGNYGYTF

D: TRBD1
J: TRBJ2-2
V: TRBV4-1
size: .
DNA: TGCGCCAGCAGCCAGAGGACAGGGACCACCGGGGAGCTGTTTTTT
CDR3: CASSQRTGTTGELFF

D: TRBD1
J: TRBJ2-2
V: TRBV6-5
size: .
DNA: TGTGCCAGCGGGGGACAGAGAGCCGATACCGGAGAGCTGTTTTTT
CDR3: CASGGQRADTGELFF

D: TRBD2
J: TRBJ2-5
V: TRBV29-1
size: .
DNA: TGCAGCGCCGCGGGGGGGCCGGGAGAGACCCAGTACTTC
CDR3: CSAAGGPGETQYF

D: .
J: TRBJ1-4
V: TRBV7-9
size: once
DNA: TGTGCCAGCAGCTTAGCACAGGGAAGGGAAAAACTGTTTTTT
CDR3: CASSLAQGREKLFF

D: TRBD1
J: TRBJ1-1
V: TRBV7-2
size: .
DNA: TGTGCCAGCAGCTGGGGGACAGGGGGGAACACTGAAGCTTTCTTT
CDR3: CASSWGTGGNTEAFF

D: .
J: TRBJ1-3
V: TRBV5-1
size: .
DNA: TGCGCCAGCAGCTTGGACAGGCCTGCTGGAGGGGCCATATATTTT
CDR3: CASSLDRPAGGAIYF

D: .
J: TRBJ1-4
V: TRBV5-1
size: .
DNA: TGCGCCAGCAGCTTGCAGGGGACGACAGGTGAAAAACTGTTTTTT
CDR3: CASSLQGTTGEKLFF

D: TRBD2
J: TRBJ2-5
V: TRBV9
size: .
DNA: TGTGCCAGCAGCCCCGGACTAGCGGGAGAGACCCAGTACTTC
CDR3: CASSPGLAGETQYF

D: .
J: TRBJ1-2
V: TRBV27
size: .
DNA: TGTGCCAGCAGTTTTCTCGGGGAGGGCTACACCTTC
CDR3: CASSFLGEGYTF

D: .
J: TRBJ2-3
V: TRBV27
size: .
DNA: TGTGCCAGCAGCTCCTCCGGGGGGCGCGGAGATATCGGGGATACGCAGTATTTT
CDR3: CASSSSGGRGDIGDTQYF

D: .
J: TRBJ1-1
V: TRBV5-4
size: few
DNA: TGTGCCAGCAGCTTCAGAGGGAGCCCTGAAGCTTTCTTT
CDR3: CASSFRGSPEAFF

D: .
J: TRBJ2-5
V: TRBV5-4
size: .
DNA: TGTGCCAGCAGGACAGATCAAGAGACCCAGTACTTC
CDR3: CASRTDQETQYF

D: TRBD1
J: TRBJ1-6
V: TRBV6-5
size: .
DNA: TGTGCCAGCAGTCCGACAGGGCTTGGGAATTCACCCCTCCACTTT
CDR3: CASSPTGLGNSPLHF

D: TRBD1
J: TRBJ1-4
V: TRBV5-1
size: .
DNA: TGCGCCAGCAGCCCGGGACAGGGGAATGAAAAACTGTTTTTT
CDR3: CASSPGQGNEKLFF

D: .
J: TRBJ2-3
V: TRBV10-1
size: .
DNA: TGCGCCAGCAGTGTCGCCAGGGGCATCAGCACAGATACGCAGTATTTT
CDR3: CASSVARGISTDTQYF

D: TRBD2
J: TRBJ2-3
V: TRBV2
size: .
DNA: TGTGCCAGCAGTGAAGTCCCTAGCGGCCGAAGGTATTTT
CDR3: CASSEVPSGRRYF

D: TRBD1
J: TRBJ2-4
V: TRBV5-6
size: .
DNA: TGTGCCAGCAGCTTACAGGGGACCAAAAACATTCAGTACTTC
CDR3: CASSLQGTKNIQYF

D: TRBD1
J: TRBJ2-5
V: TRBV19
size: .
DNA: TGTGCCAGTACTTCGATCCCCGGGACAGGGCGAGAGACCCAGTACTTC
CDR3: CASTSIPGTGRETQYF

D: TRBD2
J: TRBJ2-5
V: TRBV14
size: .
DNA: TGTGCCAGCAGCCAACTAGCGGGAGGCGGGGTAAAAGAGACCCAGTACTTC
CDR3: CASSQLAGGGVKETQYF

D: TRBD1
J: TRBJ1-1
V: TRBV7-9
size: .
DNA: TGTGCCAGCAGCTTGACAGGGCGAGGTACTGAAGCTTTCTTT
CDR3: CASSLTGRGTEAFF

D: .
J: TRBJ2-7
V: TRBV7-9
size: .
DNA: TGTGCCAGCAGCTTGCAGGCCCCCTACGAGCAGTACTTC
CDR3: CASSLQAPYEQYF

D: TRBD1
J: TRBJ2-5
V: TRBV6-1
size: .
DNA: TGTGCCAGCATCCGAGGGACAGGAGAAGAGACCCAGTACTTC
CDR3: CASIRGTGEETQYF

D: .
J: TRBJ2-3
V: TRBV10-3
size: .
DNA: TGTGCCATCAGTGACAGGGCCCCCCCAGATACGCAGTATTTT
CDR3: CAISDRAPPDTQYF

D: .
J: TRBJ2-3
V: TRBV7-2
size: .
DNA: TGTGCCAGCAGCTTAGAACGACTAGTGTCAGATACGCAGTATTTT
CDR3: CASSLERLVSDTQYF

D: .
J: TRBJ1-2
V: TRBV18
size: .
DNA: TGTGCCAGCTCACCTCGAGGGGACATTCGTGTAGCGGGCTACACCTTC
CDR3: CASSPRGDIRVAGYTF

D: .
J: TRBJ2-3
V: TRBV9
size: .
DNA: TGTGCCAGCAGCGTAAGCTTGGATACGCAGTATTTT
CDR3: CASSVSLDTQYF

D: TRBD2
J: TRBJ2-1
V: TRBV5-1
size: .
DNA: TGCGCCAGCAGCTTGGCACTAGCGGGGGGGCAGGGCAATGAGCAGTTCTTC
CDR3: CASSLALAGGQGNEQFF

D: TRBD2
J: TRBJ2-1
V: TRBV5-1
size: .
DNA: TGCGCCAGCAGTTCGGGGGCCACCGCGACTAGCGGATACAATGAGCAGTTCTTC
CDR3: CASSSGATATSGYNEQFF

D: .
J: TRBJ2-3
V: TRBV5-1
size: .
DNA: TGCGCCAGCAGCTTGACAACCACAGATACGCAGTATTTT
CDR3: CASSLTTTDTQYF

D: TRBD1
J: TRBJ1-2
V: TRBV5-1
size: .
DNA: TGCGCCAGCAGCTCCCAGGGGGATGGCTACACCTTC
CDR3: CASSSQGDGYTF

D: TRBD1
J: TRBJ2-2
V: TRBV10-1
size: .
DNA: TGCGCCAGCAGTGATACCCGACAGGGGGCTAACACCGGGGAGCTGTTTTTT
CDR3: CASSDTRQGANTGELFF